This record looks at one TCR beta chain sequence and its context. Its specificity is unknown. CDR3 size: 16 residues. The V gene's germline CDR1 is SGHRS and CDR2 YFSETQ. Trimming cost V 0 bases and J 1 base, with 13 bases left between them. The record originates from a study of shared clonotypes between healthy human individuals. Looking at the study overall: In total, the donors were a couple of women and three men aged 18 to 49. Each donor had three CD4 naive, three CD4 memory, two CD8 naive and one CD8 memory plate.

Points from the study as a whole: Naive CD4 clonotypes were shared across a few donors at around 5.4%. Generation probabilities of non-shared clonotypes were lower (relative to those shared by all four donors).

The protocol was immunoSEQ multiplex PCR, while the TCRdb copy is restricted to in-frame clones and leaves out a portion. Of under 120,000 clones listed, just over 65% were seen once; the top ten hold about 24%. The V call is TRBV5-1, the J call TRBJ1-1; tentative D call: TRBD1 (5 bases). Sequencing was performed on memory CD8+ T cells sorted from blood. As to subset: CD45RO+ cells pooled with CCR7-negative TemRA cells. This TCR was recovered from a woman aged 30 to 39 in good health. The CDR3 DNA is TGCGCCAGCAGCTTGGTTCCCAGGAGGGGGAACACTGAAGCTTTCTTT. Protein sequence: CASSLVPRRGNTEAFF.